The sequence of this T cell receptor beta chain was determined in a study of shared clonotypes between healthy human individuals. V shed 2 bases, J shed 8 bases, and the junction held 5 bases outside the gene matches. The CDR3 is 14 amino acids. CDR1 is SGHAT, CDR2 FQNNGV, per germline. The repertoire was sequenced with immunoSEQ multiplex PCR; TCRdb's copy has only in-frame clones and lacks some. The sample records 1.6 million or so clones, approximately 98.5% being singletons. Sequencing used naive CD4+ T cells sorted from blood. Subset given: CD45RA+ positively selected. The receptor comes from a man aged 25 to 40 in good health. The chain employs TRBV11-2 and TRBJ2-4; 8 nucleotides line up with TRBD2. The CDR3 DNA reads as TGTGCCAGCAGCTTAAGGAGCGGGAGAGACATTCAGTACTTC. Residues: CASSLRSGRDIQYF.